This T cell receptor (beta chain) emerged from a study of Ad26.COV2.S vaccination and SARS-CoV-2 variants. The CDR3 totals 17 residues. The germline CDR1 and CDR2 sequences are MRHNA and SNTAGT. With 3 bases removed from V and 2 bases from J, the gap between germline ends came to 20 bases. Repertoires were generated with immunoSEQ multiplex PCR, while TCRdb's copy carries only in-frame clones and drops some. The sample yields 330,000 or so clones, 90% seen once. This clone was picked up many times. Its target is not known. Study conclusions and caveats: Recipients given vaccine exceeded placebo recipients in spike-specific TCR breadth.

As for treatment: 15 to 20 received Ad26.COV2.S at low or high dose, single or two shots; roughly five received placebo; per-sample allocation not given. The study sampled participants on day 63 after the first vaccine or placebo injection. An adult aged 18-55 years in Boston served as the donor. This sequence originates from a person between 18 and 60 years old who received the Ad26.COV2.S COVID-19 vaccine or a placebo. The V gene is TRBV6-4, the J gene TRBJ2-7; D is perhaps TRBD1 (6 bases). The specimen was peripheral blood, collected in a trial of Ad26.COV2.S vaccine versus placebo. The CDR3 is CASSERPATGRPYEQYF. As DNA, the CDR3 is TGTGCCAGCAGTGAACGACCCGCGACAGGTCGCCCCTACGAGCAGTACTTC.